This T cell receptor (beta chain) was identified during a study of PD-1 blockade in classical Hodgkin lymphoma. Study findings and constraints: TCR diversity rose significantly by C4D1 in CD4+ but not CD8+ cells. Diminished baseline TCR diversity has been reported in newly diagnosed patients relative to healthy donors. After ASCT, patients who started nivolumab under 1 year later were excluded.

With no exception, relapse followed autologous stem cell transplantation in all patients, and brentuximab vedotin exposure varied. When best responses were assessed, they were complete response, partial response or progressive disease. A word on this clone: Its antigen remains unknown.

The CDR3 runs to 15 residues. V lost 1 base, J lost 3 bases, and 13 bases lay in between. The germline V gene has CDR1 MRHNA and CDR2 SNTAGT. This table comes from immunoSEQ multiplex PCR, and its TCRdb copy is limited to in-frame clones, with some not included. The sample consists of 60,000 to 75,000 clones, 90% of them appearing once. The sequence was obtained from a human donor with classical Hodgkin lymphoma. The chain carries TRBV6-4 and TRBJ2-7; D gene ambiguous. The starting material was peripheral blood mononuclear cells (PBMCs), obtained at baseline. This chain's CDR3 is CASSDFYGDLYEQYF. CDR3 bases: TGTGCCAGCAGTGACTTTTACGGAGATCTCTACGAGCAGTACTTC.